The subject of this entry is one TCR beta chain. Its cognate antigen has yet to be identified. No much larger clone exists at a distance of one base, and base qualities are not known. This record comes from a study of primary melanoma T cells and metastatic recurrence (TCRdb year 2020). The study in broad terms: A total of 150 to 200 primary melanomas made up the cohort, all of stage T2 to T4 and more than 1 mm thick. The study examined whether T-cell fraction and T-cell repertoire clonality in primary melanoma tumors predicted patient outcome. The T-cell fraction measured by TCR beta sequencing was compared against progression-free survival as the clinical outcome. Histopathological grading of tumor-infiltrating lymphocytes served as the comparison point for the T-cell fraction derived from sequencing. What the authors observed across the whole study: A T-cell fraction greater than 20% appeared to be protective whatever the ulceration status, mitotic rate or nodal disease. The tumor T-cell fraction reportedly predicted progression-free survival independently of thickness, ulceration, mitotic rate and age. An effective T-cell-mediated antitumor response in primary melanoma was framed by the authors only as a suggestion, not a demonstrated mechanism. Reportedly, adding T-cell fraction to tumor thickness improved progression-free survival prediction more than adding any other histopathological variable did.

Based on the germline V gene, the CDR1 and CDR2 sequences are MNHGY and SAAAGT. V gives up 7 bases and J gives up 0 bases, and the segment between their germline ends measures 10 bases. Taken from cysteine to phenylalanine, the CDR3 has 14 residues. Only the CDR3 DNA is retained, 42 bases long and in frame from the first base. The primary melanoma of each patient had been surgically resected and was considered potentially curable but at risk of metastatic recurrence. Library preparation was by the immunoSEQ multiplex PCR assay. Primary melanoma tumor tissue underwent high-throughput sequencing of the T-cell receptor beta chain. In the original analysis: Among the repertoire analyses were the distribution of insertions and deletions and the sharing of TCRB CDR3 between samples. A gradient-boosted model ranked the predictive value of the T-cell fraction against histopathological variables. What TCRdb holds here is the immuneACCESS table cut down to in-frame rearrangements. Part of the clones is not present; checked against another copy, under half of the missing clones reflect an unresolved V gene, and the others are unexplained. Clonal size and the V and J genes are those of that table, whereas D and trimming came from the DNA. Here the sample has 110 or so clones; more than 80% occur a single time. The ten largest account for 15% to 20% of the sample.

The TCR sequence derives from a human donor with melanoma. In this chain, TRBV6-8 is recombined with TRBJ1-3; TRBD1 could be the D gene, as 5 bases match. Sequenced sample: melanoma tumor tissue. The CDR3 has the sequence CASTRDSSGNTIYF. The sequenced DNA is TGTGCCAGCACCCGGGACTCCTCTGGAAACACCATATATTTT.